These T cell receptor beta chains were read from a single sample in a study of graft-versus-host responses after intestinal transplantation. The data were produced by immunoSEQ multiplex PCR, yet TCRdb's version contains in-frame clones alone and is incomplete. This sample has around 88,000 clones; 80% to 95% occur once, and the top ten carry about 7.3%. These receptors' targets are unknown. The starting material was unstimulated CD8+ T cells sorted from spleen or lymph node cells, obtained before transplant. The receptors originated from a human donor who was the organ donor for an intestinal transplant. CDR3s leave out the opening cysteine and the closing phenylalanine or tryptophan. Each record gives: J gene, V gene, clone size, CDR3 protein. Clone sizes are given selectively: once, few, many, or a class where the clone is expanded.

>TRBJ1-5|TRBV2|-
ASSADRVNQPQH
>TRBJ2-2|TRBV2|once
ASNLADANTGELF
>TRBJ2-6|TRBV9|-
ASSIRSAGANVPT
>TRBJ2-7|TRBV2|-
ASRGYEQY
>TRBJ1-2|TRBV27|few
ASSLKGPYGYT
>TRBJ2-5|TRBV12-5|-
ASGGWQEQETQY
>TRBJ1-1|TRBV5-1|-
ASSFSSGPFMNTEAF
>TRBJ2-3|TRBV7-3|-
ASSVGDTSTDTQY
>TRBJ2-1|TRBV4-1|-
ASSQQAVAGGIPYNEQF
>TRBJ1-1|TRBV12-5|-
ASGLDITGKGNTEAF
>TRBJ2-2|TRBV27|-
ASSWGTATGELF
>TRBJ2-3|TRBV18|-
ASSSPWTSGVYTQY
>TRBJ2-5|TRBV11-2|few
ASSHLVQRQETQY
>TRBJ2-5|TRBV2|-
ASLGYSGPRETQY
>TRBJ2-1|TRBV5-6|once
ASSLAVDGDNEQF
>TRBJ1-2|TRBV7-9|-
ASSDPGPRPGGYT
>TRBJ1-4|TRBV4-1|few
ASSQEVGQPNEKLF
>TRBJ1-6|TRBV6-5|-
ASLGGAWHSPLH
>TRBJ2-1|TRBV11-2|-
ASSLAPRGHYFSHEQF
>TRBJ2-7|TRBV5-1|once
ASSLGGHGEQY
>TRBJ1-2|TRBV30|-
AWRGLAGRNYGYT
>TRBJ1-5|TRBV5-6|-
AHYPADRSSNQPQH
>TRBJ2-7|TRBV12-5|-
ASGLTHRILSYEQY
>TRBJ2-7|TRBV19|-
ASSIGRGVSYEQY
>TRBJ1-5|TRBV27|once
ASSISMGQSNQPQH
>TRBJ2-2|TRBV7-3|-
ASSLTGPQGSNTGELF
>TRBJ1-5|TRBV11-2|-
ASSFRNRVIGNQPQH
>TRBJ2-5|TRBV5-1|-
ASSLALAVAETQY
>TRBJ2-1|TRBV9|-
ASSAGTQQF
>TRBJ2-1|TRBV13|-
ASSLPNNEQF
>TRBJ2-1|TRBV29-1|-
SVAGGSYNEQF
>TRBJ1-2|TRBV19|-
ASSIGGDYT
>TRBJ2-7|TRBV6-9|few
ASSYGGGGYEQY
>TRBJ2-3|TRBV27|-
ASSLGIGDYPTSTDTQY
>TRBJ2-7|TRBV6-5|-
ASSSDYEQY
>-|TRBV29-1|-
SGWTDYEQY
>TRBJ1-1|TRBV4-1|-
ASSAGSGPEAF
>TRBJ2-7|TRBV6-6|few
ASSYVGGAYEQY
>TRBJ2-7|TRBV6-6|once
ASSSDRGKHEQY
>TRBJ1-1|TRBV29-1|-
SVERDGLNTEAF
>TRBJ2-7|TRBV11-2|-
ASSAAMAGGVEQY
>TRBJ1-1|TRBV2|-
ASSEGRGEAF
>TRBJ2-5|TRBV6-5|-
ASSYSLEGETQY
>TRBJ1-5|TRBV18|-
ASSPGDRRFRRDQPQH
>TRBJ1-5|TRBV19|-
ASRTPTGWVDQPQH
>TRBJ1-6|TRBV27|-
ASAPFSYNSPLH
>TRBJ2-3|TRBV19|once
ASTSKAYTDTQY
>TRBJ1-1|TRBV12-5|-
ASAIWGGGVAEAF
>TRBJ2-3|TRBV5-6|once
ASSSLAGGVSDTQY